One and the same sample provided the 11 T cell receptor beta chains below, sequenced in a study of lymphopenia after photon versus proton radiotherapy. Data came from immunoSEQ multiplex PCR; TCRdb stores just in-frame clones and leaves some out. The sample lists 50,000 or so clones; about 92% were seen once. Here the sequenced sample was peripheral blood, taken from a patient treated with photon-based radiotherapy. The receptors come from a woman in her 40s with cholangiocarcinoma.

The chain uses TRBV18 and TRBJ1-5; D might be TRBD1 (5 bases). Germline V CDR1 and CDR2: KGHSH, LQKENI. The V end was cut by 3 bases, the J end by 7 bases, with 13 bases between. This CDR3 is 14 amino acids long. CDR3 nucleotides: TGTGCCAGCTCACCGGGGGACCTCGGGCAGCCCCAGCATTTT. Amino acids: CASSPGDLGQPQHF.

The chain employs TRBV18 and TRBJ1-1; tentative D call: TRBD1 (5 bases). V was clipped by 4 bases and J by 6 bases, with 12 bases between them. The germline V gene encodes CDR1 KGHSH and CDR2 LQKENI. The CDR3 loop spans 13 amino acids. CDR3 in DNA: TGTGCCAGCTCACGCCAGGGTCTTCCTGAAGCTTTCTTT. This sequence encodes CASSRQGLPEAFF.

This chain joins TRBV6-1 and TRBJ1-6, with D possibly matching TRBD1 (5 bases). The V end lost 7 bases, the J end lost 7 bases, and 14 bases lay between the germline ends. CDR1 and CDR2 (germline): MNHNS, SASEGT. CDR3 length: 14 residues. Written as DNA, the CDR3 is TGTGCCAGCACCACCGGGACGGTGAATTCACCCCTCCACTTT. Translating it yields CASTTGTVNSPLHF.

Concerning this clone itself: Germline and junction disagree at one end, which may indicate a read error. The rearrangement links TRBV28 to TRBJ1-4, with D possibly being TRBD1 (5 bases). This CDR3 contains 14 residues. CDR1 and CDR2 (germline): MDHEN, SYDVKM. The CDR3 sequence: CAGSLTALNEKLFF. CDR3 DNA sequence: TGTGCCGGCAGTCTGACAGCCCTTAATGAAAAACTGTTTTTT.

This chain uses TRBV6-6 with TRBJ2-5; 7 bases fit TRBD1. The CDR3 runs 15 residues. Trimming took 1 base from V and 0 from J; bases not matched to a gene: 2. CDR1 and CDR2 from the germline V gene are MNHNY and SVGAGI (reference sequence). The CDR3 nucleotides read TGTGCCAGCAGTTACTATCAGGGGGACCAAGAGACCCAGTACTTC. Its protein product is CASSYYQGDQETQYF.

The chain joins TRBV28 to TRBJ1-5; D ambiguous. The CDR3 contains 12 residues. V lost 2 bases to trimming and J lost 6 bases, with 5 bases between them. Germline V gene sequence: CDR1 MDHEN, CDR2 SYDVKM. The CDR3 loop is CASSLAVQPQHF. The DNA of the CDR3 is TGTGCCAGCAGTTTAGCGGTTCAGCCCCAGCATTTT. The full variable domain, with the rest looked up from reference TRBV28 and TRBJ1-5, is DVKVTQSSRYLVKRTGEKVFLECVQDMDHENMFWYRQDPGLGLRLIYFSYDVKMKEKGDIPEGYSVSREKKERFSLILESASTNQTSMYLCASSLAVQPQHFGDGTRLSIL.

The J gene is TRBJ2-2, the V gene TRBV27; no firm D call. The CDR3 is 15 residues long. Germline V lookup: CDR1 MNHEY, CDR2 SMNVEV (reference sequence). V dropped 7 bases and J dropped 0 bases, with 12 bases sitting between them. Here the CDR3 reads CASTPGGANTGELFF. Written as DNA, the CDR3 is TGTGCCAGCACCCCGGGTGGGGCGAACACCGGGGAGCTGTTTTTT.

The rearrangement joins TRBV5-4 to TRBJ1-6, with D possibly matching TRBD1 (5 bases). V dropped 1 base and J dropped 7 bases, with 12 bases sitting between them. CDR1 SGHNT and CDR2 YYREEE come from the germline V gene (reference sequence). The CDR3 is made up of 15 amino acids. The CDR3 spells CASSLYRDSNSPLHF. DNA for the CDR3: TGTGCCAGCAGCTTGTATCGGGACTCCAATTCACCCCTCCACTTT.

The chain uses TRBV27 and TRBJ1-1; perhaps TRBD1 as D (6 bases). Germline-derived CDR1 and CDR2 are MNHEY and SMNVEV (reference sequence). CDR3 length: 13 residues. Trimming took 3 bases from V and 6 from J, leaving 11 bases between them. CDR3 nucleotide sequence: TGTGCCAGCAGTTTCGGGACAAGGGCTGAAGCTTTCTTT. Amino acid sequence: CASSFGTRAEAFF.

This clone was seen just once. The genes are TRBV28 and TRBJ2-5; D is unclear. Trimming removed 7 bases at V and 4 bases at J, with 16 bases between. Germline V lookup: CDR1 MDHEN, CDR2 SYDVKM. The CDR3 has 14 amino acids. As DNA, the CDR3 is TGTGCCAGCACTCCACATCCGACGGGAGAGACCCAGTACTTC. Translating it yields CASTPHPTGETQYF.

V is TRBV2 and J is TRBJ1-1; no clear D. The germline V and J ends were trimmed by 0 bases and 3 bases, with 11 bases remaining between them. Germline V gene lookup returns CDR1 SNHLY and CDR2 FYNNEI. The CDR3 is made up of 15 amino acids. The CDR3 loop is CASSEAVGRHTEAFF. CDR3 in DNA: TGTGCCAGCAGTGAAGCGGTAGGACGACACACTGAAGCTTTCTTT.